This is a list of T cell receptor beta chains from one sample in a study of cytomegalovirus exposure and HLA in healthy donors. Sequencing used immunoSEQ multiplex PCR; TCRdb keeps in-frame clones, though not all of them. The top ten hold less than 3% of the sample, which has 100,000 to 150,000 clones, 65% to 80% seen once. Sequenced material: PBMCs. Receptors originate from a woman in her 40s in good health and CMV-seropositive. Each CDR3 is given with its conserved first and last residue. A D gene is named only where the DNA matches it firmly. Rows may omit the clone size; those that give it use once, few, many or a size class.

clone_size	d_call	v_call	j_call	cdr3_nt	cdr3_aa
-	-	TRBV5-1	TRBJ2-5	TGCGCCAGCAGCCTCCCGGGGGGCGGGAGAGAGACCCAGTACTTC	CASSLPGGGRETQYF
-	-	TRBV30	TRBJ1-1	TGTGCCTGGAGTGTAACAGTCAACACTGAAGCTTTCTTT	CAWSVTVNTEAFF
-	TRBD1	TRBV5-4	TRBJ2-7	TGTGCCAGCAGCTCGACAGGGTACGAGCAGTACTTC	CASSSTGYEQYF
-	-	TRBV9	TRBJ1-6	TGTGCCAGCAGCGTTAATGTGCGGAATTCACCCCTCCACTTT	CASSVNVRNSPLHF
once	TRBD2	TRBV2	TRBJ2-3	TGTGCCAGCAGTGCTAGCGGGGGGTTATCGGCAAGCAGGGATTTT	CASSASGGLSASRDF
once	-	TRBV19	TRBJ1-2	TGTGCCAGTAGTATACGGGGGGAACTCTATGGCTACACCTTC	CASSIRGELYGYTF
-	-	TRBV2	TRBJ2-1	TGTGCCAGCAAGCCGGACTCGGATGAGCAGTTCTTC	CASKPDSDEQFF
-	TRBD2	TRBV29-1	TRBJ2-3	TGCAGCGTTGGACTAGCGGGGGGCACAGATACGCAGTATTTT	CSVGLAGGTDTQYF
-	-	TRBV6-4	TRBJ1-3	TGTGCCAGCAGTGACTCGGCTGACTCTGGAAACACCATATATTTT	CASSDSADSGNTIYF
few	-	TRBV4-1	TRBJ1-4	TGCGCCAGCAGCCAAGAGGGAGGGAAGAGAGGATTTGAAAAACTGTTTTTT	CASSQEGGKRGFEKLFF
once	TRBD1	TRBV2	TRBJ1-2	TGTGCCAGCAGTTTAACAGGGGCGGATGGCTACACCTTC	CASSLTGADGYTF
-	-	TRBV4-1	TRBJ1-4	TGCGCCAGCAGCCCGGGGGCAACTAATGAAAAACTGTTTTTT	CASSPGATNEKLFF
-	-	TRBV6-1	TRBJ1-3	TGTGCCAGCAGTGATGGGACAAGAGGGGACACCATATATTTT	CASSDGTRGDTIYF
once	-	TRBV29-1	TRBJ1-2	TGCAGCGTTGACCCCCGTCGGACATCAGTTCCTTATGGCTACACCTTC	CSVDPRRTSVPYGYTF
-	-	TRBV5-6	TRBJ2-7	TGTGCCAGCAGCTTCGGTTCCTACGAGCAGTACTTC	CASSFGSYEQYF
-	TRBD2	TRBV5-1	TRBJ2-1	TGCGCCAGCAGTAGACTAGCGGGGGCTTTCTACAATGAGCAGTTCTTC	CASSRLAGAFYNEQFF
-	TRBD1	TRBV19	TRBJ1-1	TGTGCCAGTAGTATGGGGACAGGGAACACTGAAGCTTTCTTT	CASSMGTGNTEAFF
-	TRBD1	TRBV2	TRBJ1-6	TGTGCCAGCAGTTACCTCGCTAGGACAGGGATTTCACCCCTCCACTTT	CASSYLARTGISPLHF
-	-	TRBV30	TRBJ1-2	TGTGCCTGGAGGGACAGCCTGAATTCGGGCTACACCTTC	CAWRDSLNSGYTF
-	-	TRBV30	TRBJ1-1	TGTGCCTGGAGTGTTATCGGGGGGACTGAAGCTTTCTTT	CAWSVIGGTEAFF
-	TRBD1	TRBV27	TRBJ1-6	TGTGCCAGCAGTTACGGGACAGGGCATTCACCCCTCCACTTT	CASSYGTGHSPLHF
few	-	TRBV29-1	TRBJ1-2	TGCAGCGTTACCAGCGGCGGTGGAGGGGTAGGCTACACCTTC	CSVTSGGGGVGYTF
-	-	TRBV7-2	TRBJ1-6	TGTGCCAGCAGCTTGGCAGGGAGGCCACCCCTCCACTTT	CASSLAGRPPLHF
few	TRBD1	TRBV2	TRBJ2-2	TGTGCCAGCAGCCAACAGGGGGCTTCGTCCGGGGAGCTGTTTTTT	CASSQQGASSGELFF
few	-	TRBV6-8	TRBJ2-7	TGTGCCCTAGGGGGGGGAGAGCAGTACTTC	CALGGGEQYF
-	-	TRBV15	TRBJ2-3	TGTGCCACCAGGGTATCGAGCGGACCCGCGAATACGCAGTATTTT	CATRVSSGPANTQYF
once	-	TRBV4-1	TRBJ1-3	TGCGCCAGCAGCCAAGAGCCTGACAGGTCGGTTGGAAACACCATATATTTT	CASSQEPDRSVGNTIYF
-	TRBD2	TRBV5-8	TRBJ2-1	TGTGCCGCCGCTTCCGGGACTAGCCAGGGCAACGAGCAGTTCTTC	CAAASGTSQGNEQFF
-	TRBD1	TRBV5-1	TRBJ1-1	TGCGCCAGCAGCTTGGCCAGGGGGAGAGGCACTGAAGCTTTCTTT	CASSLARGRGTEAFF
-	TRBD1	TRBV7-8	TRBJ1-1	TGTGCCAGCAGCCGGGACAGAGTTAACACTGAAGCTTTCTTT	CASSRDRVNTEAFF
-	TRBD2	TRBV7-3	TRBJ2-3	TGTGCCAGCAGCTTACTAGGACTAGCAAAAGATACGCAGTATTTT	CASSLLGLAKDTQYF
-	TRBD2	TRBV29-1	TRBJ2-3	TGCAGCGCCGGGAGGTTATCGGATACGCAGTATTTT	CSAGRLSDTQYF
-	TRBD1	TRBV5-5	TRBJ1-5	TGTGCCAGCAGCCCAGGGGGAAGAATCAGCAATCAGCCCCAGCATTTT	CASSPGGRISNQPQHF
-	-	TRBV14	TRBJ1-2	TGTGCCAGCAGCCAGTATGCCGGGACAAGCTATGGCTACACCTTC	CASSQYAGTSYGYTF
-	-	TRBV15	TRBJ2-7	TGTGCCACCAGTACTGGCTCCTACGAGCAGTACTTC	CATSTGSYEQYF
-	TRBD2	TRBV29-1	TRBJ2-1	TGCAGCGTTTCTTCAATAGCGGGAGGGGTGCAGTTCTTC	CSVSSIAGGVQFF
-	-	TRBV6-5	TRBJ1-1	TGTGCCAGCAGTAACTACAGGAACACTGAAGCTTTCTTT	CASSNYRNTEAFF
-	-	TRBV6-4	TRBJ2-1	TGTGCCAGGATAGGGGTGGCCAGTGAGCAGTTCTTC	CARIGVASEQFF
few	-	TRBV6-5	TRBJ1-1	TGTGCCAGCAGGACAGACGAAGGCACTGAAGCTTTCTTT	CASRTDEGTEAFF
-	-	TRBV7-2	TRBJ2-1	TGTGCCAGCAGCTTTTCAGGGGGGAATGAGCAGTTCTTC	CASSFSGGNEQFF
-	-	TRBV5-1	TRBJ2-7	TGCGCCAGCAGCTTGGGGACAGCTTACTACGAGCAGTACTTC	CASSLGTAYYEQYF
-	-	TRBV4-2	TRBJ2-3	TGTGCCAGCAGCCAAGATGGCAGCACAGATACGCAGTATTTT	CASSQDGSTDTQYF
once	-	TRBV9	TRBJ2-3	TGTGCCAGCAGCGTAGCAGGTTCCACAGATACGCAGTATTTT	CASSVAGSTDTQYF
-	-	TRBV6-5	TRBJ2-7	TGTGCCAGCAGTTACTCGCCAGGGATCGAGCAGTACTTC	CASSYSPGIEQYF
few	-	TRBV5-1	TRBJ2-5	TGCGCCAGCAGCTTGACGGGTCAGACTAACCAAGAGACCCAGTACTTC	CASSLTGQTNQETQYF
-	TRBD1	TRBV10-1	TRBJ1-1	TGCGCCAGCAGTGCCTCGTGGACAGGACATTCCGCGGACACTGAAGCTTTCTTT	CASSASWTGHSADTEAFF
once	TRBD2	TRBV5-1	TRBJ2-6	TGCGCCAGCAGCTGGGGGGGGTCTGGGGCCAACGTCCTGACTTTC	CASSWGGSGANVLTF
-	TRBD1	TRBV30	TRBJ1-2	TGTGCCTGGAGTGCGGACAGGGTGGGATATGGCTACACCTTC	CAWSADRVGYGYTF
-	-	TRBV12-5	TRBJ2-2	TGTGCTAGTGGTTTTGCGGGTACGGGCACCGGGGAGCTGTTTTTT	CASGFAGTGTGELFF
-	TRBD1	TRBV5-1	TRBJ1-3	TGCGCCAGCGGGACAGGGGAACCTGGAAACACCATATATTTT	CASGTGEPGNTIYF
-	-	TRBV27	TRBJ2-7	TGTGCCAGCAGTTCTCCCCCGGGACATCGGGGCTACGAGCAGTACTTC	CASSSPPGHRGYEQYF
few	TRBD2	TRBV6-1	TRBJ2-7	TGTGCCAGCAGTGGGGGACTAGCGGGGCCTCGGGCCTACGAGCAGTACTTC	CASSGGLAGPRAYEQYF
-	-	TRBV19	TRBJ1-4	TGTGCCAGTAGTATAGGGGCAGATAATAATGAAAAACTGTTTTTT	CASSIGADNNEKLFF
-	TRBD1	TRBV6-5	TRBJ2-3	TGTGCCAGCAGTTACTCTATGACAGGGGGCAAAAATACGCAGTATTTT	CASSYSMTGGKNTQYF
-	TRBD2	TRBV6-6	TRBJ2-3	TGTGCCAGCAGTCTAGCGGGGATTAGCACAGATACGCAGTATTTT	CASSLAGISTDTQYF